A single sample is the source of the 21 T cell receptor beta chains below, sequenced in a study of blood T cell repertoires in COVID-19. Some clones are missing from TCRdb's copy, which holds only in-frame ones; the method was immunoSEQ multiplex PCR. The profile shows 45,000 to 55,000 clones, about 63% of them singletons. Sequencing used peripheral blood. The receptors were sampled from a woman between 65 and 79 years old with acute or convalescent COVID-19.

This clone was observed a few times. The chain uses TRBV6-5 and TRBJ2-7, with 8 nucleotides matching TRBD1. The germline V gene encodes CDR1 MNHEY and CDR2 SVGAGI. The CDR3 covers 15 residues. The ends lost 0 bases at V and 3 bases at J; junction bases unmatched: 4. This chain's CDR3 is CASSYSGQEYYEQYF. CDR3 coding DNA: TGTGCCAGCAGTTACTCGGGACAGGAATACTACGAGCAGTACTTC.

The rearrangement joins TRBV4-2 to TRBJ1-2; 11 bases align to TRBD1. CDR1 and CDR2 from the germline V gene are LGHNA and YNFKEQ. This CDR3 has 14 amino acids. V lost 4 bases to trimming and J lost 6 bases; unmatched junction nucleotides: 4. CDR3 in DNA: TGTGCCAGCAGCCGGCCGGGACAGGGGGATGGCTACACCTTC. Encoded protein: CASSRPGQGDGYTF.

At least ten counts were recorded for this clone. The rearrangement uses TRBV19 and TRBJ1-1; TRBD1 is a possible D gene (5 bases). V dropped 6 bases and J dropped 5 bases, with 16 bases sitting between them. The CDR3 is made up of 14 amino acids. Germline assignment: CDR1 LNHDA and CDR2 SQIVND (reference sequence). DNA of the CDR3: TGTGCCAGTAGGTTAGGTCAGGGTGAGACTGAAGCTTTCTTT. This codes for CASRLGQGETEAFF.

This chain uses TRBV7-8 with TRBJ2-7; 7 nucleotides line up with TRBD1. Germline CDR1 reads SGHVS; CDR2 reads FQNEAQ. The CDR3 length is 13 residues. J lost 4 bases, V lost 5 bases, and 5 bases had no gene match. CDR3 region: CASSDRDGYEQYF. Here the CDR3 DNA reads TGTGCCAGCAGCGACAGGGACGGATACGAGCAGTACTTC.

The genes are TRBV29-1 and TRBJ1-4; no reliable D call. V lost 0 bases and J lost 6, with 5 bases in between. The CDR3 loop spans 12 amino acids. Germline-derived CDR1 and CDR2 are SQVTM and ANQGSEA. The CDR3, as DNA: TGCAGCGTTGAAGACAATTATGAAAAACTGTTTTTT. Translating gives CSVEDNYEKLFF.

This clone was recorded a few times. The chain joins TRBV6-2 or TRBV6-3 to TRBJ2-5; tentatively, D is TRBD2 (5 bases). The germline V and J ends were trimmed by 2 bases and 6 bases, with 13 bases remaining between them. The germline gives CDR1 MNHEY, CDR2 SVGEGT. The CDR3 sequence is 14 residues long. The CDR3 here is CASSYAGPGKTQYF. Written as DNA, the CDR3 is TGTGCCAGCAGTTACGCGGGCCCGGGGAAGACCCAGTACTTC.

This chain connects TRBV5-1 to TRBJ2-1; the match to TRBD2 covers 12 bases. Trimming cost V 0 bases and J 4 bases; bases outside gene matches: 5. This CDR3 has 17 residues. From germline, CDR1 is SGHRS and CDR2 YFSETQ. The CDR3 nucleotides are TGCGCCAGCAGCTTGGCACTAGCGGGGGGATCATACAATGAGCAGTTCTTC. Amino acid sequence: CASSLALAGGSYNEQFF.

The CDR3: CASSFGGTGFSYNEQFF. For the CDR3, the DNA is TGTGCCAGCAGCTTTGGTGGGACAGGGTTTTCCTACAATGAGCAGTTCTTC. The chain links TRBV7-9 to TRBJ2-1; 9 nucleotides match TRBD1. This CDR3 has 17 amino acids. Germline assignment: CDR1 SEHNR and CDR2 FQNEAQ (reference sequence). J was trimmed by 1 base and V by 3 bases; bases with no gene match: 7.

The chain joins TRBV2 to TRBJ1-5; tentatively, D is TRBD1 (6 bases). This CDR3 has 14 residues. V was cut by 2 bases and J by 6 bases, with 11 bases left in between. Looked up from germline, CDR1 is SNHLY and CDR2 is FYNNEI. The CDR3 coding sequence is TGTGCCAGCAGTGAACAGGGGCTAGGTCAGCCCCAGCATTTT. This codes for CASSEQGLGQPQHF.

The rearrangement links TRBV27 to TRBJ2-5; possibly TRBD1 for D (6 bases). The CDR3 is 13 residues long. The germline V and J ends were trimmed by 2 bases and 6 bases, with 10 bases remaining between them. Germline CDR1 and CDR2: MNHEY and SMNVEV (reference sequence). The CDR3 DNA sequence: TGTGCCAGCAGTTTAGGCAGGGACAAGACCCAGTACTTC. Translation gives CASSLGRDKTQYF.

This clone has a single count. This chain joins TRBV7-9 and TRBJ2-7; TRBD1 matches 8 bases. In germline, CDR1 is SEHNR, CDR2 FQNEAQ (reference sequence). J lost 5 bases, V lost 7 bases, and 10 bases had no gene match. This CDR3 has 14 amino acids. CDR3 nucleotide sequence: TGTGCCAGCATCCAAGGACAGGGCAGCAACGAGCAGTACTTC. Translated: CASIQGQGSNEQYF.

The chain recombines TRBV19 with TRBJ2-1, with 8 bases that match TRBD1. V gave up 4 bases and J gave up 3 bases; unmatched junction bases: 5. Germline V CDR1 and CDR2: LNHDA, SQIVND (reference sequence). The CDR3 sequence is 15 residues long. The CDR3 region is CASSTRGLVYNEQFF. As DNA, the CDR3 is TGTGCCAGTAGTACCAGGGGGCTAGTCTACAATGAGCAGTTCTTC.

The rearrangement joins TRBV6-1 to TRBJ2-3; TRBD2 matches at 13 bases. The CDR3 is 16 amino acids. V gave up 4 bases and J gave up 2 bases; unmatched junction bases: 3. Germline-derived CDR1 and CDR2 are MNHNS and SASEGT. This CDR3 reads CASSVGTSGATDTQYF. The CDR3 DNA is TGTGCCAGCAGTGTGGGGACTAGCGGGGCCACAGATACGCAGTATTTT.

This chain uses TRBV7-8 with TRBJ2-1; D uncertain. Deletions cut 2 bases from V and 1 base from J, with 6 bases between. This CDR3 comprises 14 residues. In germline, CDR1 is SGHVS, CDR2 FQNEAQ. The CDR3, as DNA: TGTGCCAGCAGCTTACTCGGGTCCTACAATGAGCAGTTCTTC. Encoded protein: CASSLLGSYNEQFF.

The CDR3 DNA reads TGCGCCAGCAGCTTGGACAGGGAAGTGGATGGCTACACCTTC. Translating gives CASSLDREVDGYTF. The chain has TRBV5-1 and TRBJ1-2; perhaps TRBD1 as D (6 bases). The germline V gene has CDR1 SGHRS and CDR2 YFSETQ. The CDR3 sequence is 14 residues long. V gave up 0 bases and J gave up 6 bases, with 12 bases separating them.

V usage is TRBV5-8 and J usage is TRBJ2-2, with a tentative D call TRBD1 (6 bases). CDR3 length: 16 residues. V was shortened by 0 bases and J by 3 bases, with 12 bases between the two germline ends. Germline V lookup: CDR1 SGHTS, CDR2 YDEGEE. The CDR3 DNA reads as TGTGCCAGCAGCTTGGAAGGGGGACGCTACACCGGGGAGCTGTTTTTT. Translating it yields CASSLEGGRYTGELFF.

The chain joins TRBV5-1 to TRBJ2-5, with 7 nucleotides matching TRBD2. Looked up from germline, CDR1 is SGHRS and CDR2 is YFSETQ. The CDR3 has 15 residues. The V gene end was trimmed by 3 bases and the J gene end by 5 bases; junction bases not matched to a gene: 10. In DNA form, the CDR3 reads TGCGCCAGCAGCTCCGGGACTATAAATTCGGAGACCCAGTACTTC. Residues: CASSSGTINSETQYF.

The CDR3: CASSRGTSVHEQYF. The CDR3 coding sequence is TGTGCCAGCAGCCGCGGGACTAGCGTCCACGAGCAGTACTTC. J is TRBJ2-7 and V is TRBV6-2 or TRBV6-3; 10 positions agree with TRBD2. Germline trimming cut 6 bases from V and 5 bases from J; bases unmatched to any gene: 7. CDR3 length equals 14 residues. CDR1 is MNHEY and CDR2 is SVGEGT in the germline V gene.

This chain links TRBV3-1 (or the pseudogene TRBV3-2) with TRBJ1-1; TRBD1 might be the D (6 bases). With 2 bases removed from V and 1 base from J, the gap between germline ends came to 14 bases. This CDR3 spans 16 amino acids. Germline CDR1 LGHDT, CDR2 YNNKEL (reference sequence). The CDR3 here is CASSQTRTEWNTEAFF. The CDR3 nucleotides read TGTGCCAGCAGCCAAACCCGGACAGAGTGGAACACTGAAGCTTTCTTT.

V gene TRBV11-2 combines with J gene TRBJ2-7, with TRBD1 matching over 8 bases. Germline values: CDR1 SGHAT, CDR2 FQNNGV. The CDR3 sequence is 17 residues long. Unmatched junction bases numbered 12, after V lost 5 bases and J lost 0 bases. DNA of the CDR3: TGTGCCAGCAGCCCGCCCCCCCGGGACAGGTCCTCCTACGAGCAGTACTTC. It encodes CASSPPPRDRSSYEQYF. The full variable domain, in which reference TRBV11-2 and TRBJ2-7 provide the parts outside the CDR3, is EAGVAQSPRYKIIEKRQSVAFWCNPISGHATLYWYQQILGQGPKLLIQFQNNGVVDDSQLPKDRFSAERLKGVDSTLKIQPAKLEDSAVYLCASSPPPRDRSSYEQYFGPGTRLTVT.

The rearrangement joins TRBV5-5 to TRBJ2-7; a weak D match, TRBD1 (5 bases). With 2 bases removed from V and 7 bases from J, the gap between germline ends came to 13 bases. Germline CDR1 SGHKS, CDR2 YYEKEE (reference sequence). This CDR3 is 13 amino acids long. The CDR3 reads CASSFTPQEEQYF. For the CDR3, the DNA is TGTGCCAGCAGCTTCACCCCACAGGAGGAGCAGTACTTC.